The clone carrying this T cell receptor (beta chain) has a single count. Its matching antigen is unknown. RNA transcripts were the source from which TCR beta CDR3 regions were amplified. RT-PCR was first run with HTBI primers, then multiplex PCR in a second round. TCRdb called the multiplex PCR reads again in MiXCR, with one record for every CDR3 protein. Of more than 1,000,000 distinct CDR3 sequences listed, about 38% were seen once; the top ten hold 11%. These data are taken from a study of Graves' ophthalmopathy and Graves' hyperthyroidism. The CDR3 runs 15 residues. The germline V gene encodes CDR1 DFQATT and CDR2 SNEGSKA (reference sequence). The V gene lost 4 bases and the J gene lost 0 bases, with 15 bases spanning the gap. General study results and limits: Most thyroid clonotypes expanded beyond 0.001 frequency were also found in blood. The model flagged ophthalmopathy progression at 65% to 71% sensitivity and about 72% specificity.

Recruitment covered hyperthyroidism patients aged 18 to 65 whose new diagnosis was of under 2 months' duration. Clinical symptoms and serum thyroxine were used for diagnosis; TRAb, thyroid ultrasound and orbital computed tomography were also relied on. Sample: peripheral blood or thyroid tissue (not recorded which). This receptor was taken from an adult man with Graves' hyperthyroidism. The chain employs TRBV20-1 and TRBJ2-5; no definite D call. CDR3 nucleotide sequence: TGCAGTGCTAACCCTGGACCCCCCTACCAAGAGACCCAGTACTTC. Translated: CSANPGPPYQETQYF.